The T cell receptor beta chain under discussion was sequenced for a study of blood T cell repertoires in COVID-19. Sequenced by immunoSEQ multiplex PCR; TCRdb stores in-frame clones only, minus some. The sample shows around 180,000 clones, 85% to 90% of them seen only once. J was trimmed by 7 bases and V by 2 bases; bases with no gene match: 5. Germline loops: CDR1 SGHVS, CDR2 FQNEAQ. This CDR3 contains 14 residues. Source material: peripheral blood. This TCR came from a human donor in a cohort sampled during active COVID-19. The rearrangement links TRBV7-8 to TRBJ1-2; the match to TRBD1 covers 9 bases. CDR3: CASSLQGQGFGYTF. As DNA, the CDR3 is TGTGCCAGCAGCTTACAGGGACAGGGCTTTGGCTACACCTTC.